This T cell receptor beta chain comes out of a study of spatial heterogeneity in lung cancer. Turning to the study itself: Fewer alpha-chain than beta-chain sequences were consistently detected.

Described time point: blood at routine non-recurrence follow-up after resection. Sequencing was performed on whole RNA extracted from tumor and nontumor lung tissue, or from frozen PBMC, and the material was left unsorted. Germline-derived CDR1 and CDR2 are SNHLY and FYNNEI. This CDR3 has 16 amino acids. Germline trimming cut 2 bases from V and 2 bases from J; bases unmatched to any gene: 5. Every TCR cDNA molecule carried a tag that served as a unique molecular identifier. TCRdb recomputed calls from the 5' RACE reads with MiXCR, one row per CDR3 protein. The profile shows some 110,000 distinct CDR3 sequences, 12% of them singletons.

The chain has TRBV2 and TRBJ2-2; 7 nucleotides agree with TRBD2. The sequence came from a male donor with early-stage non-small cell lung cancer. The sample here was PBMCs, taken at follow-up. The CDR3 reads CASSELAGVNTGELFF. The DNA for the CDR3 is TGTGCCAGCAGTGAACTTGCGGGGGTCAACACCGGGGAGCTGTTTTTT.